The clone carrying this T cell receptor (beta chain) was seen just once. In the authors' methods: From reference gene primer amplification, estimates of nucleated cell counts were derived. This table comes from immunoSEQ multiplex PCR, and its TCRdb copy is limited to in-frame clones, with some not included. V and J calls and clone size are copied from that table; D and trimming were computed from the DNA. The sample records under 130,000 clones, around 80% being singletons. The data derive from a study of blood T cell repertoires in COVID-19. Overall study: COVID-19 samples, acute and convalescent, were from the United States, Italy and Spain. In each case, the material was cDNA or gDNA derived from T cells, B-cell-depleted T cells, or PBMCs.

Germline CDR1 SGHAT, CDR2 FQDESV (reference sequence). Deletions cut 7 bases from V and 6 bases from J, with 14 bases between. The CDR3 runs 13 residues. The rearrangement uses TRBV11-1 and TRBJ2-3, with D possibly being TRBD1 (5 bases). The sample was peripheral blood. The source is a woman at least 80 years old with acute or convalescent COVID-19. DNA of the CDR3: TGTGCCAGCAACTATAGGGCAGGGGATACGCAGTATTTT. Its translation: CASNYRAGDTQYF. The complete variable domain, with remaining parts taken from reference TRBV11-1 and TRBJ2-3, reads EAEVAQSPRYKITEKSQAVAFWCDPISGHATLYWYRQILGQGPELLVQFQDESVVDDSQLPKDRFSAERLKGVDSTLKIQPAELGDSAMYLCASNYRAGDTQYFGPGTRLTVL.